A single sample gave rise to the 12 T cell receptor beta chains below, sequenced in a study of T cell responses to AZD1222 COVID-19 vaccine. Sequencing used immunoSEQ multiplex PCR; TCRdb keeps in-frame clones, though not all of them. This repertoire shows tens of thousands of clones, around 89% found once; its top ten account for over 7.5%. The specimen was peripheral blood, collected on day 0 of AZD1222 vaccination. These receptors were collected from an adult in good health.

The chain is built from TRBV2 and TRBJ2-7; D is uncertain. CDR3 length: 11 residues. The germline V gene encodes CDR1 SNHLY and CDR2 FYNNEI. V was clipped by 6 bases and J by 4 bases, with 7 bases between them. CDR3 coding DNA: TGTGCCAGCAGCACTCTTTACGAGCAGTACTTC. As protein: CASSTLYEQYF.

The gene calls are TRBV3-1 (or the pseudogene TRBV3-2) and TRBJ1-3; D may be TRBD1 (5 bases). V was shortened by 7 bases and J by 0 bases, with 25 bases between the two germline ends. The CDR3 spans 19 residues. Germline CDR1 is LGHDT and CDR2 is YNNKEL (reference sequence). CDR3 DNA sequence: TGTGCCAGCACCCTGTTCTCCAAGATCGTCGGGGCCTCTGGAAACACCATATATTTT. Encoded protein: CASTLFSKIVGASGNTIYF.

This chain uses TRBV9 with TRBJ1-3, with 7 bases fitting TRBD1. Per germline, CDR1 SGDLS and CDR2 YYNGEE. V lost 4 bases and J lost 7; bases outside the gene matches: 11. The CDR3 runs 15 residues. DNA for the CDR3: TGTGCCAGCAGCCCCCAGGGACAGTCCAGGAACACCATATATTTT. Translating it yields CASSPQGQSRNTIYF.

This sequence joins TRBV2 and TRBJ1-2, with D perhaps TRBD1 (5 bases). This CDR3 has 14 amino acids. Germline V lookup: CDR1 SNHLY, CDR2 FYNNEI. Trimming removed 2 bases from V and 4 bases from J, with 11 bases in between. CDR3 region: CASSELGEGYGYTF. The CDR3, as DNA: TGTGCCAGCAGTGAATTGGGGGAGGGCTATGGCTACACCTTC.

The genes are TRBV7-2 and TRBJ2-7, with 8 bases identical to TRBD2. Per the germline V gene, CDR1 is SGHTA and CDR2 is FQGNSA. This CDR3 contains 19 residues. J was trimmed by 1 base and V by 1 base; bases with no gene match: 15. CDR3 DNA sequence: TGTGCCAGCAGCTTAGGAGTTCGCGGGGCGGGGGGTAAGTCCTACGAGCAGTACTTC. Protein: CASSLGVRGAGGKSYEQYF.

J is TRBJ1-2 and V is TRBV4-3; possibly TRBD1 for D (6 bases). CDR1 is LGHNA and CDR2 is YSLEER in the germline V gene. The CDR3 has 15 amino acids. Trimming left V 0 bases short and J 4 bases short, with 12 bases between. The CDR3 nucleotides read TGCGCCAGCAGCCAAGATCCCGGGGGCAGCTATGGCTACACCTTC. Translating it yields CASSQDPGGSYGYTF.

The V call is TRBV11-2, the J call TRBJ1-5, with D hard to call. This CDR3 has 13 amino acids. V was cut by 3 bases and J by 7 bases, with 10 bases left in between. Germline V gene data show CDR1 as SGHAT and CDR2 as FQNNGV. CDR3 region: CASSLGIQQPQHF. The CDR3 DNA is TGTGCCAGCAGCTTGGGTATACAGCAGCCCCAGCATTTT.

The chain links TRBV9 to TRBJ1-2, with D maybe TRBD1 (6 bases). Trimming removed 3 bases at V and 0 bases at J, with 9 bases between. Per the germline V gene, CDR1 is SGDLS and CDR2 is YYNGEE. The CDR3 contains 14 residues. CDR3 sequence (DNA): TGTGCCAGCAGCGCACAGGGAGCTAACTATGGCTACACCTTC. Translating gives CASSAQGANYGYTF.

This chain links TRBV29-1 with TRBJ2-5, with D unclear. From germline, CDR1 is SQVTM and CDR2 ANQGSEA. The CDR3 has 13 residues. Trimming removed 5 bases from V and 7 bases from J, with 17 bases in between. The CDR3 DNA reads TGCAGCGTTAAGTCCCCAATTCTAGTGACCCAGTACTTC. This codes for CSVKSPILVTQYF.

This chain links TRBV29-1 with TRBJ2-6, with a tentative D call TRBD1 (5 bases). Germline CDR1 is SQVTM and CDR2 is ANQGSEA. V was clipped by 4 bases and J by 0 bases, with 13 bases between them. The CDR3 has 16 residues. The CDR3 spells CSVGPGKSSGANVLTF. In DNA form, the CDR3 reads TGCAGCGTTGGTCCAGGGAAAAGCTCTGGGGCCAACGTCCTGACTTTC.

This rearrangement joins TRBV6-5 to TRBJ2-2, with D perhaps given as TRBD1 or TRBD2 (5 bases each). CDR1 MNHEY and CDR2 SVGAGI come from the germline V gene. The CDR3 extends over 14 amino acids. V lost 4 bases, J lost 0 bases, and 6 bases lay in between. The CDR3 DNA sequence: TGTGCCAGCAGTTTGGGACCGAACACCGGGGAGCTGTTTTTT. Protein product: CASSLGPNTGELFF.

This chain uses TRBV19 with TRBJ2-7; D not resolved. V was pared by 6 bases and J by 5 bases, with 17 bases between. The CDR3 is 14 residues long. In germline, CDR1 is LNHDA, CDR2 SQIVND (reference sequence). This CDR3 is CASRASANRDEQYF. The DNA of the CDR3 is TGTGCCAGTAGGGCGTCAGCGAATCGGGACGAGCAGTACTTC. The full variable domain, in which reference TRBV19 and TRBJ2-7 provide the parts outside the CDR3, is DGGITQSPKYLFRKEGQNVTLSCEQNLNHDAMYWYRQDPGQGLRLIYYSQIVNDFQKGDIAEGYSVSREKKESFPLTVTSAQKNPTAFYLCASRASANRDEQYFGPGTRLTVT.